These 16 T cell receptor beta chains were all obtained from the same sample, sequenced in a study of PD-1 blockade in classical Hodgkin lymphoma. Each patient experienced a relapse that followed autologous stem cell transplantation, and brentuximab vedotin exposure varied. Only in-frame clones appear in the TCRdb table, and some are missing; sequencing was by immunoSEQ multiplex PCR. Among approximately 89,000 clones listed, roughly 84% were seen once. This specimen consisted of peripheral blood mononuclear cells (PBMCs), obtained at baseline. Source of these receptors: a human donor with classical Hodgkin lymphoma.

The chain joins TRBV10-3 to TRBJ2-5, with 7 bases aligning to TRBD1. In germline, CDR1 is ENHRY, CDR2 SYGVKD. The CDR3 runs 16 residues. Losses at the gene ends were 4 bases for V and 2 bases for J; bases not matched to a gene: 10. This chain's CDR3 is CAISAATGLRQETQYF. For the CDR3, the DNA is TGTGCCATCAGTGCCGCGACAGGGTTAAGGCAAGAGACCCAGTACTTC.

This chain joins TRBV4-3 and TRBJ2-2; 12 bases map to TRBD2. Trimming removed 4 bases from V and 0 bases from J; junction bases left unmatched: 3. This CDR3 has 17 amino acids. Germline CDR1 reads LGHNA; CDR2 reads YSLEER. As DNA, the CDR3 is TGCGCCAGCAGCCCTCGGACTAGCGGGGCGAACACCGGGGAGCTGTTTTTT. It yields the protein CASSPRTSGANTGELFF.

The V call is TRBV10-3, the J call TRBJ2-3, with D maybe TRBD1 (5 bases). The V gene's germline CDR1 is ENHRY and CDR2 SYGVKD. Trimming removed 6 bases from V and 4 bases from J, with 20 bases in between. The CDR3 is 16 amino acids. This CDR3 reads CAIRDSFHPPADTQYF. The CDR3 DNA follows: TGTGCCATCAGAGACAGTTTCCACCCCCCCGCAGATACGCAGTATTTT.

The rearrangement uses TRBV9 and TRBJ2-6; D call uncertain. There are 17 residues in the CDR3. Germline V gene data show CDR1 as SGDLS and CDR2 as YYNGEE. V was clipped by 0 bases and J by 0 bases, with 10 bases between them. In DNA form, the CDR3 reads TGTGCCAGCAGCGTAGGGATGGCTAGCTCTGGGGCCAACGTCCTGACTTTC. Translating gives CASSVGMASSGANVLTF. The full variable domain, completed using reference TRBV9 and TRBJ2-6, is DSGVTQTPKHLITATGQRVTLRCSPRSGDLSVYWYQQSLDQGLQFLIQYYNGEERAKGNILERFSAQQFPDLHSELNLSSLELGDSALYFCASSVGMASSGANVLTFGAGSRLTVL.

The rearrangement links TRBV19 to TRBJ2-2; D gene uncertain. CDR1 is LNHDA, CDR2 SQIVND, per germline (reference sequence). V lost 3 bases and J 6 bases, leaving 8 bases between the germline ends. The CDR3 has 13 residues. The CDR3 sequence: CASSIFFSGELFF. Here the CDR3 DNA reads TGTGCCAGTAGTATCTTCTTTTCCGGGGAGCTGTTTTTT.

The chain employs TRBV19 and TRBJ1-3, with D hard to call. V dropped 5 bases and J dropped 0 bases, with 14 bases sitting between them. This CDR3 spans 16 amino acids. The V gene's germline CDR1 is LNHDA and CDR2 SQIVND (reference sequence). The CDR3 reads CASSPIPLRSGNTIYF. For the CDR3, the DNA is TGTGCCAGTAGTCCCATCCCGCTGCGCTCTGGAAACACCATATATTTT.

V and J are TRBV30 and TRBJ2-1, with TRBD1 matching over 11 bases. Germline-derived CDR1 and CDR2 are GTSNPN and SVGIG (reference sequence). With 0 bases clipped from V and 9 bases from J, the junction kept 7 bases outside the gene matches. CDR3 length: 15 residues. CDR3: CAWSVIGQGAGEQFF. CDR3 DNA sequence: TGTGCCTGGAGTGTCATCGGACAGGGGGCCGGTGAGCAGTTCTTC. The whole variable domain, remainder taken from reference TRBV30 and TRBJ2-1, is SQTIHQWPATLVQPVGSPLSLECTVEGTSNPNLYWYRQAAGRGLQLLFYSVGIGQISSEVPQNLSASRPQDRQFILSSKKLLLSDSGFYLCAWSVIGQGAGEQFFGPGTRLTVL.

V gene TRBV6-5 combines with J gene TRBJ2-7; 13 bases are shared with TRBD2. Germline CDR1 MNHEY, CDR2 SVGAGI. This CDR3 has 15 residues. Trimming cost V 2 bases and J 6 bases; bases outside gene matches: 4. The CDR3 protein is CASSYATSGRLEQYF. The CDR3 DNA follows: TGTGCCAGCAGTTACGCGACTAGCGGGAGGCTCGAGCAGTACTTC.

The V and J genes are TRBV11-3 and TRBJ2-1; 10 positions match TRBD2. V shed 5 bases, J shed 4 bases, and the junction held 5 bases outside the gene matches. The CDR3 runs to 15 residues. Germline V gives CDR1 SGHNT, CDR2 YENEEA. CDR3 DNA sequence: TGTGCCAGCAGCGCGGGGACTAGCGAATACAATGAGCAGTTCTTC. Translated: CASSAGTSEYNEQFF.

This sequence joins TRBV18 and TRBJ2-5; TRBD1 aligns across 7 bases. V gave up 4 bases and J gave up 5 bases; unmatched junction bases: 10. CDR3 length: 15 residues. CDR1 KGHSH and CDR2 LQKENI come from the germline V gene. CDR3 in amino acids: CASSLRQGEGETQYF. The CDR3 coding sequence is TGTGCCAGCTCACTTCGACAGGGTGAGGGGGAGACCCAGTACTTC.

The chain couples TRBV7-6 to TRBJ2-3, with 7 bases identical to TRBD2. J lost 0 bases, V lost 4 bases, and 10 bases had no gene match. CDR3 size: 17 residues. Germline CDR1 SGHVS, CDR2 FNYEAQ. CDR3 sequence (DNA): TGTGCCAGCAGCTCAAGACCTAGCGGAGCTAGCACAGATACGCAGTATTTT. It codes for CASSSRPSGASTDTQYF.

This chain links TRBV18 with TRBJ2-7; 7 bases align to TRBD1. From germline, CDR1 is KGHSH and CDR2 LQKENI. Trimming at V came to 2 bases and at J to 5 bases, leaving 3 bases not matched to a gene. CDR3 length equals 13 residues. The CDR3 bases are TGTGCCAGCTCACCAAACAGGGGCGACGAGCAGTACTTC. Its protein is CASSPNRGDEQYF.

This chain links TRBV11-2 with TRBJ1-1, with D maybe TRBD1 (6 bases). The CDR3 is 12 amino acids. Germline V gene sequence: CDR1 SGHAT, CDR2 FQNNGV. V lost 8 bases to trimming and J lost 1 base, with 8 bases between them. The CDR3 DNA reads TGTGCCAGCCAAGGGGGGAACACTGAAGCTTTCTTT. Residues: CASQGGNTEAFF.

The rearrangement links TRBV7-6 to TRBJ1-1; D remains ambiguous. Per the germline V gene, CDR1 is SGHVS and CDR2 is FNYEAQ. The CDR3 runs 14 residues. The germline V and J ends were trimmed by 5 bases and 7 bases, with 17 bases remaining between them. The CDR3 nucleotides read TGTGCCAGCAGCCCACCCAGGCGGCTGAATGAAGCTTTCTTT. Amino acid sequence: CASSPPRRLNEAFF.

This chain uses TRBV19 with TRBJ1-2, with 10 bases lining up with TRBD1. With V trimmed by 5 bases and J by 4 bases, 13 bases remained unmatched. The CDR3 spans 17 residues. Germline CDR1 LNHDA, CDR2 SQIVND (reference sequence). The CDR3 region has the DNA TGTGCCAGTAGTTGGACCCGGGACAGGGGTCTTGTCTATGGCTACACCTTC. Amino acid sequence: CASSWTRDRGLVYGYTF.

This chain joins TRBV9 and TRBJ2-2; 7 positions agree with TRBD2. This CDR3 spans 16 amino acids. Germline V gives CDR1 SGDLS, CDR2 YYNGEE. The V segment lost 1 base and the J segment 0 bases; nucleotides outside the gene matches: 3. CDR3 residues: CASSVISGANTGELFF. The CDR3 region has the DNA TGTGCCAGCAGCGTAATAAGCGGGGCGAACACCGGGGAGCTGTTTTTT.